One and the same sample provided the 27 T cell receptor beta chains below, sequenced in a study of blood T cells in healthy people across ages. Then a second PCR, running roughly 7 to 11 cycles, was carried out with a sample-barcoded 5' primer and a J-beta primer mix. TCRdb called the 5' RACE reads again in MiXCR, with one record for every CDR3 protein. The sample contains 850,000 to 1,100,000 distinct CDR3 sequences, 30% to 40% of which appear only once. The specimen sequenced was blood. The receptors were gathered from a man aged 18 to 35 in good health.

J is TRBJ1-6 and V is TRBV4-3, with D unresolved. V lost 0 bases and J 10 bases, leaving 10 bases between the germline ends. The CDR3 has 14 residues. The germline CDR1 and CDR2 sequences are LGHNA and YSLEER. In nucleotides, the CDR3 is TGCGCCAGCAGCCAAGATCTGAAGATCTCACCCCTCCACTTT. It codes for CASSQDLKISPLHF.

This chain joins TRBV6-1 and TRBJ1-5, with 9 bases lining up with TRBD1. Trimming removed 6 bases from V and 0 bases from J; junction bases left unmatched: 12. Germline V gene data show CDR1 as MNHNS and CDR2 as SASEGT. CDR3 size: 18 residues. The CDR3 nucleotides read TGTGCCAGCAGCAACGGGGGACAGGGAATGGGTAGCAATCAGCCCCAGCATTTT. Translating it yields CASSNGGQGMGSNQPQHF.

This sequence joins TRBV20-1 and TRBJ1-1, with a possible D match to TRBD1 (6 bases). Trimming stripped 0 bases from V and 5 bases from J, with 13 bases between. CDR3 length: 14 amino acids. Germline-derived CDR1 and CDR2 are DFQATT and SNEGSKA (reference sequence). The CDR3 here is CSAREPGGETEAFF. The CDR3 DNA reads as TGCAGTGCTAGAGAGCCGGGGGGCGAGACTGAAGCTTTCTTT.

This chain connects TRBV2 to TRBJ1-2; 7 bases are shared with TRBD1. CDR3 size: 18 residues. The germline CDR1 and CDR2 sequences are SNHLY and FYNNEI. The junction had 13 bases not matched to a gene; V was cut back by 0 bases and J by 3 bases. The CDR3 region has the DNA TGTGCCAGCAGTGAAGCGGTCCAGGGGGGGAACTTTTACTATGGCTACACCTTC. Protein product: CASSEAVQGGNFYYGYTF.

This clonotype turned up a few times. The J gene is TRBJ1-5, the V gene TRBV20-1; TRBD1 is a possible D gene (6 bases). Trimming removed 5 bases at V and 6 bases at J, with 20 bases between. Germline V gene data show CDR1 as DFQATT and CDR2 as SNEGSKA (reference sequence). The CDR3 sequence is 15 residues long. CDR3 amino acids: CSAVTKGHFGQPQHF. The CDR3 DNA sequence: TGCAGTGCTGTGACAAAGGGACATTTCGGTCAGCCCCAGCATTTT.

The chain combines TRBV5-1 with TRBJ1-1; 7 nucleotides agree with TRBD1. This CDR3 contains 15 residues. Germline loops: CDR1 SGHRS, CDR2 YFSETQ. The junction had 9 bases not matched to a gene; V was cut back by 4 bases and J by 3 bases. The CDR3 nucleotides are TGCGCCAGCAGCCAATTAGGGGGCCGGGACACTGAAGCTTTCTTT. Its protein is CASSQLGGRDTEAFF.

This chain uses TRBV20-1 with TRBJ1-2, with a weak D call TRBD1 (5 bases). CDR3 length: 12 amino acids. CDR1 is DFQATT, CDR2 SNEGSKA, per germline (reference sequence). Trimming cost V 6 bases and J 7 bases, with 15 bases left between them. In DNA form, the CDR3 reads TGCAGTGCCGGCTTTAGGGACGCTGGCTACACCTTC. Amino acid sequence: CSAGFRDAGYTF.

In the case of this clonotype: A much larger clone is a single base away; this may be a read error. The V gene is TRBV5-1, the J gene TRBJ2-5; maybe TRBD2 (5 bases). V was trimmed by 4 bases and J by 11 bases, leaving 24 bases between them. The CDR3 consists of 15 residues. The germline gives CDR1 SGHRS, CDR2 YFSETQ. The CDR3 DNA is TGCGCCAGCAGCCTCTCGTTCGCCGACTACAATGAGCAGTACTTC. Translating gives CASSLSFADYNEQYF.

The chain combines TRBV6-6 with TRBJ1-2; 9 bases line up with TRBD1. The CDR3 contains 14 residues. Germline V gene data show CDR1 as MNHNY and CDR2 as SVGAGI (reference sequence). V trimming: 4 bases; J trimming: 6 bases; junction bases outside the gene matches: 6. The CDR3, as DNA: TGTGCCAGCAGTTCCGCGACAGGGGGGGATGGCTACACCTTC. Protein: CASSSATGGDGYTF.

Ten or more counts support this clonotype. This sequence joins TRBV12-3 or TRBV12-4 and TRBJ2-3; tentative D call: TRBD1 (5 bases). This CDR3 region has 15 residues. V was clipped by 3 bases and J by 0 bases, with 10 bases between them. CDR3 DNA sequence: TGTGCCAGCAGTTTCCAGGGTTCTAGCACAGATACGCAGTATTTT. Its protein product is CASSFQGSSTDTQYF.

This clonotype was detected ten times or more. The CDR3 region is CASSPTGEETQYF. The CDR3 DNA reads TGTGCCAGCAGCCCTACAGGGGAAGAGACCCAGTACTTC. The chain employs TRBV6-4 and TRBJ2-5; 7 bases align to TRBD1. The CDR3 covers 13 residues. Germline CDR1 reads MRHNA; CDR2 reads SNTAGT. V shed 6 bases, J shed 3 bases, and the junction held 4 bases outside the gene matches.

The V and J genes are TRBV29-1 and TRBJ1-1; TRBD1 matches 7 bases. CDR3 length equals 15 residues. J lost 1 base, V lost 7 bases, and 12 bases had no gene match. Germline lookup yields CDR1 SQVTM and CDR2 ANQGSEA. The CDR3 DNA reads TGCAGCGCCGACCGTCCGGGACAGTGGAACACTGAAGCTTTCTTT. Amino acids: CSADRPGQWNTEAFF.

The chain carries TRBV6-5 and TRBJ1-2; D perhaps matches TRBD1 (6 bases). The CDR3 length is 15 residues. Germline CDR1 is MNHEY and CDR2 is SVGAGI. Trimming pared 6 bases from V and 1 base from J, leaving 15 bases between. The CDR3 here is CASSPYVDSNYGYTF. CDR3 nucleotide sequence: TGTGCCAGCAGCCCCTACGTGGACAGTAACTATGGCTACACCTTC.

This clonotype has only a few counts. The chain is built from TRBV5-6 and TRBJ2-1; no firm D call. Germline loops: CDR1 SGHDT, CDR2 YYEEEE. V was shortened by 1 base and J by 0 bases, with 11 bases between the two germline ends. The CDR3 has 16 amino acids. DNA for the CDR3: TGTGCCAGCAGCTTGCTAAGGGCAAGCTCCTACAATGAGCAGTTCTTC. Its protein product is CASSLLRASSYNEQFF. The complete variable domain, with remaining parts taken from reference TRBV5-6 and TRBJ2-1, reads DAGVTQSPTHLIKTRGQQVTLRCSPKSGHDTVSWYQQALGQGPQFIFQYYEEEERQRGNFPDRFSGHQFPNYSSELNVNALLLGDSALYLCASSLLRASSYNEQFFGPGTRLTVL.

The V and J genes are TRBV20-1 and TRBJ2-4, with 10 bases matching TRBD1. Per the germline V gene, CDR1 is DFQATT and CDR2 is SNEGSKA (reference sequence). Trimming took 5 bases from V and 5 from J; bases not matched to a gene: 3. The CDR3 extends over 13 amino acids. DNA of the CDR3: TGCAGTGCTGCGACAGGGGGCCAAAACATTCAGTACTTC. Encoded protein: CSAATGGQNIQYF.

The sample holds one count of this clonotype. The rearrangement uses TRBV4-2 and TRBJ2-1, with D possibly being TRBD1 or TRBD2 (5 bases each). The CDR3 sequence is 14 residues long. Between the trimmed V and J ends, which lost 0 bases and 10 bases, there was a span of 13 bases. CDR1 and CDR2 from the germline V gene are LGHNA and YNFKEQ. This CDR3 is CASSQDTGLREQFF. DNA of the CDR3: TGTGCCAGCAGCCAAGATACGGGGCTACGGGAGCAGTTCTTC.

Points on this clonotype: An end of the junction differs from the germline gene, which may be a read error. The chain has TRBV20-1 and TRBJ2-1; D is unclear. Germline V gene lookup returns CDR1 DFQATT and CDR2 SNEGSKA (reference sequence). The CDR3 length is 14 residues. DNA for the CDR3: TGCGGTGCTAGAGGCGCAGCCGATTACAATGAGCAGTTCTTC. Translating gives CGARGAADYNEQFF.

The rearrangement joins TRBV19 to TRBJ2-2, with unresolved D. The V end was cut by 6 bases, the J end by 6 bases, with 5 bases between. The CDR3 runs to 11 residues. CDR1 LNHDA and CDR2 SQIVND come from the germline V gene (reference sequence). CDR3 sequence: CASRLAGELFF. The CDR3 bases are TGTGCCAGTAGGCTCGCCGGGGAGCTGTTTTTT.

This clonotype occurred a few times. The J gene is TRBJ2-3, the V gene TRBV2, with a tentative D call TRBD2 (6 bases). CDR1 is SNHLY and CDR2 is FYNNEI in the germline V gene. This CDR3 has 15 residues. Trimming left V 6 bases short and J 5 bases short, with 18 bases between. CDR3 nucleotide sequence: TGTGCCAGCAGAGTGCCACTAGCAAGCGGAGATACGCAGTATTTT. Protein: CASRVPLASGDTQYF.

On this clonotype itself: The germline gene is not matched at one end of the junction; a read error may be the cause. The CDR3 nucleotides are TGTGCCAGCGGCTTAAGGGGCCACAAAGCTAGCACAGATACGCAGTATTTT. Residues: CASGLRGHKASTDTQYF. The chain couples TRBV7-3 to TRBJ2-3; possible D gene TRBD1, 5 bases. Germline values: CDR1 SGHTA, CDR2 FQGTGA. CDR3 length equals 17 residues.

In the case of this clonotype: This may arise from a read error, as a much more abundant clone is one base away. The J gene is TRBJ2-1, the V gene TRBV28, with 8 bases matching TRBD1. V lost 6 bases and J lost 2; bases outside the gene matches: 12. Per the germline V gene, CDR1 is MDHEN and CDR2 is SYDVKM. This CDR3 is built from 17 residues. This CDR3 reads CASSSPRTGRTYNEQFF. The CDR3, as DNA: TGTGCCAGCAGCTCTCCCAGGACAGGGAGAACCTACAATGAGCAGTTCTTC.

This clonotype was recorded a few times. The V gene is TRBV20-1, the J gene TRBJ1-5, with a possible D match to TRBD1 (6 bases). The germline V gene encodes CDR1 DFQATT and CDR2 SNEGSKA (reference sequence). V lost 1 base and J lost 5, with 9 bases in between. This CDR3 has 13 residues. The CDR3 bases are TGCAGTGCTAGAGTCCCAGGGGATCAGCCCCAGCATTTT. It translates to CSARVPGDQPQHF.

As concerns this clonotype: A much bigger clone sits one base away, suggesting this may be a read error. The chain uses TRBV4-1 and TRBJ2-1; 12 bases match TRBD2. The V gene's germline CDR1 is MGHRA and CDR2 YSYEKL. The CDR3 covers 18 residues. The ends lost 4 bases at V and 1 base at J; junction bases unmatched: 8. In DNA form, the CDR3 reads TGCGCCAGCAGCCTACTAGCGGGGGGCGCCGCGTCCTACAATGAGCAGTTCTTC. It yields the protein CASSLLAGGAASYNEQFF.

The rearrangement links TRBV20-1 to TRBJ2-1; D not certain. This CDR3 region has 13 residues. Per germline, CDR1 DFQATT and CDR2 SNEGSKA (reference sequence). Trimming took off 4 bases at V and 5 bases at J, with 12 bases between the two ends. Written as DNA, the CDR3 is TGCAGTGCTAACCTCGGCTTCAACAATGAGCAGTTCTTC. Its protein product is CSANLGFNNEQFF.

This chain connects TRBV7-6 to TRBJ2-6, with D maybe TRBD1 (5 bases). There are 18 residues in the CDR3. Trimming stripped 3 bases from V and 0 bases from J, with 15 bases between. Germline CDR1 and CDR2: SGHVS and FNYEAQ. The CDR3 nucleotides are TGTGCCAGCAGCTTCGTCGACAGCCATGACTCTGGGGCCAACGTCCTGACTTTC. Translating it yields CASSFVDSHDSGANVLTF.

The V and J genes are TRBV7-2 and TRBJ1-2, with D tentatively TRBD1 (5 bases). This CDR3 is 14 amino acids long. The germline V gene has CDR1 SGHTA and CDR2 FQGNSA. V was clipped by 3 bases and J by 3 bases, with 11 bases between them. CDR3: CASSFDRAYYGYTF. DNA of the CDR3: TGTGCCAGCAGCTTCGACAGAGCCTACTATGGCTACACCTTC.

The J gene is TRBJ2-5, the V gene TRBV6-5; 15 bases fit TRBD2. The CDR3 contains 16 residues. The V and J ends lost 6 bases and 2 bases, in that order; junction bases with no gene match: 4. Germline lookup yields CDR1 MNHEY and CDR2 SVGAGI. The CDR3 protein is CASSRGTSGGQETQYF. The CDR3 coding sequence is TGTGCCAGCAGCCGAGGGACTAGCGGGGGGCAAGAGACCCAGTACTTC.